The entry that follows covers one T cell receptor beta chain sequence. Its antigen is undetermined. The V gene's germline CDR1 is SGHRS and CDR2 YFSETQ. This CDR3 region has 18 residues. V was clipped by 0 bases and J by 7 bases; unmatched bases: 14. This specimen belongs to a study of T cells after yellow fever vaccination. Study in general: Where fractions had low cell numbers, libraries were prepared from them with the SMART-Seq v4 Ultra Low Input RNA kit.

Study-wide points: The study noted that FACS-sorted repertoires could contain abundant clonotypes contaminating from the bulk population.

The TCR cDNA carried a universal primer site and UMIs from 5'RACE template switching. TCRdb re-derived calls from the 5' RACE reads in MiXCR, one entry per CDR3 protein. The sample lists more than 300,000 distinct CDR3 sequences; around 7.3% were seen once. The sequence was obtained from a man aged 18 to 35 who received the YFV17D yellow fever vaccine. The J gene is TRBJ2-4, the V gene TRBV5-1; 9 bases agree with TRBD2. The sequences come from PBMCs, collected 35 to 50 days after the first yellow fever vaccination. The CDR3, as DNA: TGCGCCAGCAGCTTGGAGGCCCCGGCTAGCGGGGCTGTGAACATTCAGTACTTC. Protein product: CASSLEAPASGAVNIQYF. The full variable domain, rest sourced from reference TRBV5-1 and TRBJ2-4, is KAGVTQTPRYLIKTRGQQVTLSCSPISGHRSVSWYQQTPGQGLQFLFEYFSETQRNKGNFPGRFSGRQFSNSRSEMNVSTLELGDSALYLCASSLEAPASGAVNIQYFGAGTRLSVL.